Listed below are T cell receptor beta chains from one sample, sequenced in a study of shared clonotypes between healthy human individuals. Generated by immunoSEQ multiplex PCR, the TCRdb table keeps only in-frame clones and is missing some. The table lists about 92,000 clones, 60% to 70% of them singletons, with approximately 46% in the top ten. Sequenced: memory CD8+ T cells sorted from blood. These receptors came from a young man in good health. CDR3s include the opening cysteine and the closing phenylalanine or tryptophan. A D gene is named only where the DNA matches it firmly. Expanded clones get a size class; other rows say once, few or many, or leave the size out.

v_gene	d_gene	j_gene	abundance	len	CDR3nt	CDR3aa
TRBV5-1	-	TRBJ2-7	few	15	TGCGCCAGCAGCCTCTTCGGTGGTAATACCTACGAGCAGTACTTC	CASSLFGGNTYEQYF
TRBV7-9	-	TRBJ2-7	-	12	TGTGCCAGCAGCCGAGGACTCTCCGAGCAGTACTTC	CASSRGLSEQYF
TRBV19	TRBD1	TRBJ2-3	many	15	TGTGCCAGTCGGATGGGACAGGGGGCCACAGATACGCAGTATTTT	CASRMGQGATDTQYF
TRBV5-1	TRBD1	TRBJ2-7	-	15	TGCGCCAGCAGCTTGGCCCCCGGACAGGGGGGCGAGCAGTACTTC	CASSLAPGQGGEQYF
TRBV10-1	TRBD1	TRBJ2-7	few	15	TGCGCCAGCAGTGAGGGAACAGGGGCCTACTACGAGCAGTACTTC	CASSEGTGAYYEQYF
TRBV6-1	TRBD1	TRBJ1-2	few	15	TGTGCCAGCAGTGAAACGGCAGGGGGCGGCTATGGCTACACCTTC	CASSETAGGGYGYTF
TRBV25-1	-	TRBJ2-1	-	11	TGTGCCAGCAGTGAGACCAATGAGCAGTTCTTC	CASSETNEQFF
TRBV11-2	-	TRBJ2-1	-	16	TGTGCCAGCAGCTTAGATCGAGGGTCCTCCTACAATGAGCAGTTCTTC	CASSLDRGSSYNEQFF
TRBV6-6	TRBD2	TRBJ2-7	once	15	TGTGCCAGCAGTTACTGGCGGGAGGAAGCCTACGAGCAGTACTTC	CASSYWREEAYEQYF
TRBV18	TRBD1	TRBJ2-5	-	15	TGTGCCAGCTCACCCTACAGGGGGCAAGTGGAGACCCAGTACTTC	CASSPYRGQVETQYF
TRBV28	TRBD1	TRBJ1-4	-	14	TGTGCCAGCATGGGACAGCGGGCCAGTGAAAAACTGTTTTTT	CASMGQRASEKLFF
TRBV28	-	TRBJ1-1	-	11	TGTGCCAGCAGCCGACCTCTAGAAGCTTTCTTT	CASSRPLEAFF
TRBV4-1	-	TRBJ2-7	-	12	TGCGCCAGCAGCCAAGACCGCACCGAGCAGTACTTC	CASSQDRTEQYF
TRBV7-6	-	TRBJ2-7	once	14	TGTGCCAGCAGCATCGGTCCCAGCTCCTACGAGCAGTACTTC	CASSIGPSSYEQYF
TRBV7-9	-	TRBJ2-2	-	15	TGTGCCAGCATCCCACGGGGGTTTTTGGTCGGGGAGCTGTTTTTT	CASIPRGFLVGELFF
TRBV11-2	-	TRBJ2-7	few	14	TGTGCCAGCAGCTTAGGCGGCTCCTGGGGCGAGCAGTACTTC	CASSLGGSWGEQYF
TRBV30	-	TRBJ2-5	-	15	TGTGCCTGGAGTGTACTCGAGGACGGACAAGAGACCCAGTACTTC	CAWSVLEDGQETQYF
TRBV10-2	-	TRBJ2-7	few	15	TGCGCCAGCAGTGAACCCCAACCTCCTAGGAACGAGCAGTACTTC	CASSEPQPPRNEQYF
TRBV27	-	TRBJ2-3	-	12	TGTGCCAGCGGTTTACTAGAAGATACGCAGTATTTT	CASGLLEDTQYF
TRBV2	-	TRBJ1-2	-	12	TGTGCCAGCTCCGGGACCGGTAGCGGCTACACCTTC	CASSGTGSGYTF
TRBV2	-	TRBJ1-3	-	12	TGTGCCAGTCAGGTCTCTGGAAACACCATATATTTT	CASQVSGNTIYF
TRBV7-1	TRBD2	TRBJ2-3	-	16	TGTGCCAGCAGCTCTTTAGCGGGAGGAAACACAGATACGCAGTATTTT	CASSSLAGGNTDTQYF
TRBV6-5	-	TRBJ2-1	few	14	TGTGCCAGCAGTTACTCCTGGACGTCTTATGAGCAGTTCTTC	CASSYSWTSYEQFF
TRBV5-1	-	TRBJ2-4	-	15	TGCGCCAGCAAAATAGCAGGGCTAGCCAAAAACATTCAGTACTTC	CASKIAGLAKNIQYF